This T cell receptor (beta chain) was recorded in a study of cytomegalovirus exposure and HLA in healthy donors. About the study: The study placed about four fifths of its roughly 430 genotyped donors in the Caucasian-associated ancestry cluster.

PCR involved 60 Vbeta and 13 Jbeta primers. Sequencing used immunoSEQ multiplex PCR; TCRdb keeps in-frame clones, though not all of them. The data show some 110,000 clones, approximately 82% seen once. In this sample, this clone turned up a few times. Its target is not known. Study conclusions and caveats: TCR beta V- and J-gene trimming, according to a later analysis, was linked to a missense DCLRE1C variant. Cytomegalovirus-associated TCR beta chains were listed, numbering approximately 150.

Sequencing was carried out using PBMCs. This receptor was identified in a man aged 35-49 years in good health and CMV-seropositive.

The CDR3 region is CASSPTNSNTGELFF. CDR3 coding DNA: TGTGCCAGCAGCCCTACTAATTCGAACACCGGGGAGCTGTTTTTT. The chain is built from TRBV5-5 and TRBJ2-2; D is undetermined. The germline V gene has CDR1 SGHKS and CDR2 YYEKEE (reference sequence). The CDR3 is made up of 15 amino acids. The V end lost 4 bases, the J end lost 0 bases, and 10 bases lay between the germline ends.